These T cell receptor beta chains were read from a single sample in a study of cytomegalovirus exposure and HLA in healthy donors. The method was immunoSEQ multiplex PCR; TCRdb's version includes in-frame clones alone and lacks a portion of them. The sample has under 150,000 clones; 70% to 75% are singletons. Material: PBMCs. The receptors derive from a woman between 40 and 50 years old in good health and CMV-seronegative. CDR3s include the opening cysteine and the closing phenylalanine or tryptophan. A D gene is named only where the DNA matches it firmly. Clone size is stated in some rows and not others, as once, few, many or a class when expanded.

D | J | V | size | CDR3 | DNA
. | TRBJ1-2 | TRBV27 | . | CASSINRDKSNYGYTF | TGTGCCAGCAGTATAAACCGGGACAAGTCTAACTATGGCTACACCTTC
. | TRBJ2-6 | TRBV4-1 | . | CASREVGGSGANVLTF | TGCGCCAGCAGGGAGGTAGGCGGCTCTGGGGCCAACGTCCTGACTTTC
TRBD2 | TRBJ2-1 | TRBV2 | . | CASSEALAAGDNEQFF | TGTGCCAGCAGTGAAGCGCTAGCAGCGGGAGACAATGAGCAGTTCTTC
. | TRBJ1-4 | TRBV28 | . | CASSSGLGEKLFF | TGTGCCAGCAGTTCGGGACTTGGTGAAAAACTGTTTTTT
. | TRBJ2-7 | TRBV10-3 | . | CAISARPGYIPYEQYF | TGTGCCATCAGCGCACGGCCAGGGTATATCCCCTACGAGCAGTACTTC
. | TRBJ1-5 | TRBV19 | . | CASSTVGEPQHF | TGTGCCAGTAGTACAGTGGGAGAGCCCCAGCATTTT
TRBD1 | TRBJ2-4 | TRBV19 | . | CASRTGTGDPIAKNIQYF | TGTGCCAGTAGGACCGGGACAGGGGACCCAATAGCCAAAAACATTCAGTACTTC
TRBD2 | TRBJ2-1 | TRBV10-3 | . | CATSSAGGHEQFF | TGTGCCACTTCTTCAGCGGGGGGGCATGAGCAGTTCTTC
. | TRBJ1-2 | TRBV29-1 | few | CSGGTPSYGYTF | TGCAGCGGAGGGACACCGAGCTATGGCTACACCTTC
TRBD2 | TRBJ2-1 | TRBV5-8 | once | CASSGVGGDSNEQFF | TGTGCCAGCAGCGGGGTGGGGGGGGACTCCAATGAGCAGTTCTTC
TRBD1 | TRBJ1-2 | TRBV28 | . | CASSPISAGGLNYGYTF | TGTGCCAGCAGCCCAATCTCTGCAGGGGGACTTAACTATGGCTACACCTTC
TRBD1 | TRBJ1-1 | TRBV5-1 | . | CASSRTGDTEAFF | TGCGCCAGCAGTCGGACAGGGGACACTGAAGCTTTCTTT
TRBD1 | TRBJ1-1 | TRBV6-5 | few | CASGQGRMNTEAFF | TGTGCCAGTGGACAGGGTAGGATGAACACTGAAGCTTTCTTT
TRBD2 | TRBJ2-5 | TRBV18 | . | CASSPPGLAGTQETQYF | TGTGCCAGCTCACCACCTGGACTAGCGGGTACCCAAGAGACCCAGTACTTC
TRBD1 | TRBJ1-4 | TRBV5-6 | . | CASSFGTENEKLFF | TGTGCCAGCAGCTTCGGGACAGAGAATGAAAAACTGTTTTTT
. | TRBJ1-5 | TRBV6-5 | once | CASSRQAYSNQPQHF | TGTGCCAGCAGCCGACAGGCTTATAGCAATCAGCCCCAGCATTTT
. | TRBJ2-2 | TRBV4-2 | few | CASSQDRVRVFTGELFF | TGTGCCAGCAGCCAAGACAGGGTCAGGGTCTTTACCGGGGAGCTGTTTTTT
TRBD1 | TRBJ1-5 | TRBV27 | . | CASSLLGQGGRPQHF | TGTGCCAGCAGTTTACTTGGACAGGGAGGTCGGCCCCAGCATTTT
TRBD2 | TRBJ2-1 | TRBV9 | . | CASSVLAGGRDEQFF | TGTGCCAGCAGCGTACTAGCGGGGGGGCGCGATGAGCAGTTCTTC
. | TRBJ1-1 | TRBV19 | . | CASSIGSGVGTEAFF | TGTGCCAGTAGTATAGGGTCAGGGGTCGGCACTGAAGCTTTCTTT
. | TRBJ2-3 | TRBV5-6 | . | CASSLDSGTSTDTQYF | TGTGCCAGCAGCTTGGATTCGGGAACCAGCACAGATACGCAGTATTTT
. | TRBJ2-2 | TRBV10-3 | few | CAIGGAGDTGELFF | TGTGCCATCGGGGGCGCGGGGGACACCGGGGAGCTGTTTTTT
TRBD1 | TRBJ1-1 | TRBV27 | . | CASSGTGGGSEAFF | TGTGCCAGCAGTGGTACAGGGGGGGGCTCTGAAGCTTTCTTT
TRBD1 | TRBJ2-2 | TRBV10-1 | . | CASSMDRETGELFF | TGCGCCAGCAGCATGGACAGGGAAACCGGGGAGCTGTTTTTT
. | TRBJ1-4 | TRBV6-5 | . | CASSIWGSQGEKLFF | TGTGCCAGCAGTATATGGGGGAGCCAGGGGGAAAAACTGTTTTTT
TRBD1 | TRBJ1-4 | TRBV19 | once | CASSMFGTAGEKLFF | TGTGCCAGTAGTATGTTCGGGACAGCGGGTGAAAAACTGTTTTTT
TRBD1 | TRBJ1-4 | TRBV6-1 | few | CASSGGKGGQGEKLFF | TGTGCCAGCAGTGGCGGAAAAGGCGGACAGGGTGAAAAACTGTTTTTT
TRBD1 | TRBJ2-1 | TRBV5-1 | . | CASSRDRGRNEQFF | TGCGCCAGCAGCCGGGACAGGGGTAGAAATGAGCAGTTCTTC
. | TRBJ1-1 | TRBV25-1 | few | CASSPYMNTEAFF | TGTGCCAGTTCCCCGTACATGAACACTGAAGCTTTCTTT
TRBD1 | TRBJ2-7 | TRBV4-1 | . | CASSQDGGDRLYEQYF | TGCGCCAGCAGCCAAGACGGAGGGGACAGGCTCTACGAGCAGTACTTC
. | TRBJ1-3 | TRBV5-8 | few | CASSPGRLSGNTIYF | TGTGCCAGCAGCCCCGGTCGTCTCTCTGGAAACACCATATATTTT
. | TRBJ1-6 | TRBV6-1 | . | CASSEAWHGSSYNSPLHF | TGTGCCAGCAGTGAAGCGTGGCACGGGAGCTCCTATAATTCACCCCTCCACTTT
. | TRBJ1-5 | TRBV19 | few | CASSIVGDQPQHF | TGTGCCAGTAGTATAGTCGGGGATCAGCCCCAGCATTTT
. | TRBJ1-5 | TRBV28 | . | CASSFGGTSNQPQHF | TGTGCCAGCAGTTTCGGGGGGACTAGCAATCAGCCCCAGCATTTT
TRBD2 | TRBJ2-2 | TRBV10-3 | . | CAISNALGGANTGELFF | TGTGCCATCAGTAATGCCCTGGGGGGGGCGAACACCGGGGAGCTGTTTTTT
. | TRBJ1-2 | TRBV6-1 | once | CASALTDTYGYTF | TGTGCCAGCGCCCTAACAGACACCTATGGCTACACCTTC
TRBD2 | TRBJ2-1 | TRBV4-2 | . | CASSQEGAGGPYNEQFF | TGTGCCAGCAGCCAAGAAGGGGCGGGGGGGCCCTACAATGAGCAGTTCTTC
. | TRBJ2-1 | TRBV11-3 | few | CASSYKGSNEQFF | TGTGCCAGCAGCTACAAGGGGTCCAATGAGCAGTTCTTC
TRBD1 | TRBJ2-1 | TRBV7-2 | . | CASSLGGTGVNNEQFF | TGTGCCAGCAGCTTAGGCGGGACAGGGGTAAACAATGAGCAGTTCTTC
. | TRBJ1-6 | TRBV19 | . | CASRQREVRDSPLHF | TGTGCCAGTCGTCAGCGGGAAGTCAGGGATTCACCCCTCCACTTT
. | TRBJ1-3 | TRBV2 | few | CASSGDGGGSGNTIYF | TGTGCCAGCAGTGGAGACGGGGGTGGCTCTGGAAACACCATATATTTT
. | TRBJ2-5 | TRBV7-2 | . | CASTPRPGSETQYF | TGTGCCAGCACCCCCCGCCCGGGGTCGGAGACCCAGTACTTC
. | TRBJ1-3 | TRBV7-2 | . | CASSPRQVTGNTIYF | TGTGCCAGCAGCCCTAGACAGGTGACTGGAAACACCATATATTTT
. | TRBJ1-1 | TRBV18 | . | CASSPQEGLEAFF | TGTGCCAGCTCTCCTCAGGAGGGGCTTGAAGCTTTCTTT
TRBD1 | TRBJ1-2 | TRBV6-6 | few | CASRDRDSGYTF | TGTGCCAGCAGAGACAGGGACTCTGGCTACACCTTC